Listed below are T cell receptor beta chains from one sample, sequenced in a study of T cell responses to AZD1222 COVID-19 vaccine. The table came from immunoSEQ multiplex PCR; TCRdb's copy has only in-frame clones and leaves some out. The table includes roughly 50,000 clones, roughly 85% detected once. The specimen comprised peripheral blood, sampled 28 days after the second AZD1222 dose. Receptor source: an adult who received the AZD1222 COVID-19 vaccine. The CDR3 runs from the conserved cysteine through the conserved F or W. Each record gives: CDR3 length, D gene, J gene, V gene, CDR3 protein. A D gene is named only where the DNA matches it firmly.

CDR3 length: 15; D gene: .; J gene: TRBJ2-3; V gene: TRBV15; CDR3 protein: CATSRELVSPDTQYF
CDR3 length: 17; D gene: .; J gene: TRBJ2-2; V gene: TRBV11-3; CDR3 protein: CASSSKVPTANTGELFF
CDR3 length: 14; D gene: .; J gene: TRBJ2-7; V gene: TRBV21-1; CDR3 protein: CASSVDRENYEQYF
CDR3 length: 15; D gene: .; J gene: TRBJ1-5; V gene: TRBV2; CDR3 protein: CASSLGQDSNQPQHF
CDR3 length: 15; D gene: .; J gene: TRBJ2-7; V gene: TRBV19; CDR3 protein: CASSPGLPGLYEQYF
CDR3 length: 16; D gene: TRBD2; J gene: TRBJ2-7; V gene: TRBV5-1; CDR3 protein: CASSLEGPAGGYEQYF
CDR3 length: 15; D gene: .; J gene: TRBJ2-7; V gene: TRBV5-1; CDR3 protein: CASSLDVGTSYEQYF
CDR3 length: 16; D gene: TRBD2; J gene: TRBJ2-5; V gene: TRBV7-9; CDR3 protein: CASSLTLAGPQETQYF
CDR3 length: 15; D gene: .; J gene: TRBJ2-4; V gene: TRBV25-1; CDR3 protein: CASSEWVGPKNIQYF
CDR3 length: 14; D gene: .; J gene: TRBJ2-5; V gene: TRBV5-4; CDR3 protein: CASSFIGGRETQYF
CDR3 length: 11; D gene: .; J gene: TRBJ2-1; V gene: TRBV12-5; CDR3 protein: CASGIYNEQFF
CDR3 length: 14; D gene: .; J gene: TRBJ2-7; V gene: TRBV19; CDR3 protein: CASSMPGMTYEQYF
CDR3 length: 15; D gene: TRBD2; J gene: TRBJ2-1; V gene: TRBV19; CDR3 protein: CASTGAGGPYNEQFF
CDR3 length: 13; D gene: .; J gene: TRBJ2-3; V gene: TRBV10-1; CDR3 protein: CASSDTSTDTQYF
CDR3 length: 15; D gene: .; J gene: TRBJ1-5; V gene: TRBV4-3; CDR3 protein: CASSPGSGAGQPQHF
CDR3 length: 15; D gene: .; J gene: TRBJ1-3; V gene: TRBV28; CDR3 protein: CASSQQVLSGNTIYF
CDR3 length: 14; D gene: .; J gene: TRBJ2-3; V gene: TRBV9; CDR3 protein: CASSVDLAPDTQYF
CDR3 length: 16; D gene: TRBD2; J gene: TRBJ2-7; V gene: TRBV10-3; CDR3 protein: CAIRGGASGGTYEQYF